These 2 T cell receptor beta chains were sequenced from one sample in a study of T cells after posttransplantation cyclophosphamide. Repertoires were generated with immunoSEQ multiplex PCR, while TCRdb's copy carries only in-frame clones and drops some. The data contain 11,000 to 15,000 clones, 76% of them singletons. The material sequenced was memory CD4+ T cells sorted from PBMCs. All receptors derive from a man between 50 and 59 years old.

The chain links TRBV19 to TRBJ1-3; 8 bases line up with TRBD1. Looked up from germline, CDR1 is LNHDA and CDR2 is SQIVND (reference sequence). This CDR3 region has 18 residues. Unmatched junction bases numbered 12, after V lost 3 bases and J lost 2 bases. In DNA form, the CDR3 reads TGTGCCAGTAGTATCCCCTCAAGGACAGGGCTGGCTGGAAACACCATATATTTT. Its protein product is CASSIPSRTGLAGNTIYF.

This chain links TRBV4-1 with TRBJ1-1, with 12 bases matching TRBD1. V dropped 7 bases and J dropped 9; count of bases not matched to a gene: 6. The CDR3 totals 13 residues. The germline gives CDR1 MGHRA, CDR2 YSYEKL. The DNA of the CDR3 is TGCGCCAGCAATCCGGGACAGGGGGCGAAAGCTTTCTTT. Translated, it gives CASNPGQGAKAFF.